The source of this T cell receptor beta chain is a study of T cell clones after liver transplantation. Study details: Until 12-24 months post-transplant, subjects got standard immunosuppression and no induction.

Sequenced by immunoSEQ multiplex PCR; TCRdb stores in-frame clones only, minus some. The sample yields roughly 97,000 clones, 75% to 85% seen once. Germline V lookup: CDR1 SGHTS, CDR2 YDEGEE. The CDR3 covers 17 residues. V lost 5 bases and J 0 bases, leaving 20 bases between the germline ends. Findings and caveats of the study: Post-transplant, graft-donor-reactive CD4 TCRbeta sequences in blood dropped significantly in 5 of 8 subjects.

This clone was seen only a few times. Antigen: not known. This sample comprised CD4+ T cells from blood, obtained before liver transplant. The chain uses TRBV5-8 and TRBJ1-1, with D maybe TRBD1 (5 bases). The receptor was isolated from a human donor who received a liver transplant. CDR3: CASSRGVGTTMNTEAFF. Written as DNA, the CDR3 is TGTGCCAGCAGTCGGGGGGTAGGGACCACAATGAACACTGAAGCTTTCTTT.